These T cell receptor beta chains were read from a single sample in a study of CD8 T cells in Susac syndrome. Each CDR3 protein is one row after TCRdb ran MiXCR on the immunoSEQ multiplex PCR reads. The table lists 150,000 to 200,000 distinct CDR3 sequences, approximately 95% of them singletons. Specimen: CD4+ T cells from PBMCs. These receptors originate from a human donor with multiple sclerosis. Both conserved end residues are part of each CDR3. Each record gives: D gene, V gene, clone size, CDR3 protein. The D gene is left open where the match is weak. Clone size, where shown, is once, few, many, or a class for clones that have expanded.

d_call: NA
v_call: TRBV3-1
clone_size: NA
cdr3_aa: CASSPQGDTIYF

d_call: TRBD1
v_call: TRBV2
clone_size: NA
cdr3_aa: CASSPGGDSEKLFF

d_call: NA
v_call: TRBV9
clone_size: NA
cdr3_aa: CASSVVGHGELFF

d_call: NA
v_call: TRBV3-1
clone_size: NA
cdr3_aa: CASSHGALGNTIYF

d_call: TRBD1
v_call: TRBV11-2
clone_size: NA
cdr3_aa: CASSLDQGFFGQGDYEQYF

d_call: TRBD1
v_call: TRBV6-1
clone_size: once
cdr3_aa: CASSPGQGPTQYF

d_call: TRBD1
v_call: TRBV7-7
clone_size: NA
cdr3_aa: CASSPGQGPWSLNTGELFF

d_call: NA
v_call: TRBV30
clone_size: NA
cdr3_aa: CAWSEQGKGSSGNTIYF

d_call: NA
v_call: TRBV30
clone_size: NA
cdr3_aa: CAWSVGGNQETQYF

d_call: TRBD2
v_call: TRBV5-1
clone_size: NA
cdr3_aa: CASSRGLAGDDTQYF

d_call: TRBD1
v_call: TRBV7-9
clone_size: NA
cdr3_aa: CASSFAGGDTQYF

d_call: NA
v_call: TRBV20-1
clone_size: NA
cdr3_aa: CSARRPQDYGYTF

d_call: NA
v_call: TRBV20-1
clone_size: NA
cdr3_aa: CSATTRDGYEQYF

d_call: NA
v_call: TRBV28
clone_size: NA
cdr3_aa: CASSLYRKPHEQYF

d_call: TRBD1
v_call: TRBV5-6
clone_size: once
cdr3_aa: CASSFGTGLGEQYF

d_call: NA
v_call: TRBV9
clone_size: NA
cdr3_aa: CASSEGGTDTQYF

d_call: NA
v_call: TRBV5-4
clone_size: NA
cdr3_aa: CASSITSGEKLFF

d_call: NA
v_call: TRBV12-5
clone_size: NA
cdr3_aa: CASGLPSTDTQYF

d_call: TRBD2
v_call: TRBV29-1
clone_size: NA
cdr3_aa: CSVEDYSSGRAAYNEQFF